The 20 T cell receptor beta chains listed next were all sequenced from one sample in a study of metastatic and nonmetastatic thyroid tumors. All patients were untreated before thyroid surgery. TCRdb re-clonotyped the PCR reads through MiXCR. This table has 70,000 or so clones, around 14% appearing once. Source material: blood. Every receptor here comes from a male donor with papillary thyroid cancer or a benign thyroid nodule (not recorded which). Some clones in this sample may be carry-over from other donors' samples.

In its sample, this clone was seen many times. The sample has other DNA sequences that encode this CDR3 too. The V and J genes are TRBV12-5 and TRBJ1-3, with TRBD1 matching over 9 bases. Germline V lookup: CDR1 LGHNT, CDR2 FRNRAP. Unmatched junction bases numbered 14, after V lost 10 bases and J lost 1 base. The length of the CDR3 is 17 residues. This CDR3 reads CAISPNRDRESGNTIYF. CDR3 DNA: TGTGCTATCTCCCCAAACCGGGACAGGGAATCTGGAAACACCATATATTTT.

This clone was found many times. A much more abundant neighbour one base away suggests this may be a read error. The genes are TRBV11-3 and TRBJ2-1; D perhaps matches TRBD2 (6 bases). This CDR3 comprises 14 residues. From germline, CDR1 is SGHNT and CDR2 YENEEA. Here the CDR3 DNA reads TGTGCCGGCAGCTTAGGACGGGGAGGCAATGAGCAGTTCTTC. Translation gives CAGSLGRGGNEQFF.

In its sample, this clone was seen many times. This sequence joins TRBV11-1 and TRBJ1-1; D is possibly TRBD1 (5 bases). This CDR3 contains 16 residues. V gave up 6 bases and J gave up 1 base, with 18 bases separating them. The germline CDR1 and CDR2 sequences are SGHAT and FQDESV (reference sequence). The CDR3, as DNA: TGTGCCAGCAGGGGGCCTTGGGGCTCAGGGAACACTGAAGCTTTCTTT. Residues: CASRGPWGSGNTEAFF.

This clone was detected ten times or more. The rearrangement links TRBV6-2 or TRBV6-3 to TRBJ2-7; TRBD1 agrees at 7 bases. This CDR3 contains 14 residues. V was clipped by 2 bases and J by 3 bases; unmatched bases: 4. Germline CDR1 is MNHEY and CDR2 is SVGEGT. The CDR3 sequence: CASSYGAGGYEQYF. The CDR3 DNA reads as TGTGCCAGCAGTTACGGTGCAGGGGGCTACGAGCAGTACTTC.

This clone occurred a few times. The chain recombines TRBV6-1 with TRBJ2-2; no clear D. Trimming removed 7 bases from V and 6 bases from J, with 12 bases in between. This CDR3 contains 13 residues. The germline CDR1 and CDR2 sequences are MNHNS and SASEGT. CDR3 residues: CASMMFSAGELFF. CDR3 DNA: TGTGCCAGCATGATGTTTTCGGCCGGGGAGCTGTTTTTT.

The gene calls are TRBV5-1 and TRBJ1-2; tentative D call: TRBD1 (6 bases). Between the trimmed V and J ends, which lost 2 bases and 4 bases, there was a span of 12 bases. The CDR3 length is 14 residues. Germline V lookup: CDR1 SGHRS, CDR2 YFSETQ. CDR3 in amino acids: CASSLGGKGYGYTF. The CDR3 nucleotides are TGCGCCAGCAGCTTAGGGGGTAAGGGCTATGGCTACACCTTC.

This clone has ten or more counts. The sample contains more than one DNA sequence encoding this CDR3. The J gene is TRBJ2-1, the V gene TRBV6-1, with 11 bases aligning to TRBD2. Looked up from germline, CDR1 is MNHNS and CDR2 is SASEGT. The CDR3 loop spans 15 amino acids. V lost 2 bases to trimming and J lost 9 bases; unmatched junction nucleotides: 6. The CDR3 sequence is CASSEKTSGIGEQFF. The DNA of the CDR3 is TGTGCCAGCAGTGAAAAGACTAGCGGGATCGGTGAGCAGTTCTTC.

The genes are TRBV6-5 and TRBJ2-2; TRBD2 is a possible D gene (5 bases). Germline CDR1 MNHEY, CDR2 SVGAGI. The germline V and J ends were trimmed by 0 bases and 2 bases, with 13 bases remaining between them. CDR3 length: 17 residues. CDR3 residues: CASSYSGPRGNTGELFF. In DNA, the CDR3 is TGTGCCAGCAGTTACTCGGGTCCCCGGGGAAACACCGGGGAGCTGTTTTTT.

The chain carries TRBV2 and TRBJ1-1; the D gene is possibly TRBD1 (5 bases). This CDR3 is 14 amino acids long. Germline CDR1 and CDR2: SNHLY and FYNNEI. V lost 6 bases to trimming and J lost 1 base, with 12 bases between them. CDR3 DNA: TGTGCCAGCAGCCTTTTGGGGCAGAACACTGAAGCTTTCTTT. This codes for CASSLLGQNTEAFF.

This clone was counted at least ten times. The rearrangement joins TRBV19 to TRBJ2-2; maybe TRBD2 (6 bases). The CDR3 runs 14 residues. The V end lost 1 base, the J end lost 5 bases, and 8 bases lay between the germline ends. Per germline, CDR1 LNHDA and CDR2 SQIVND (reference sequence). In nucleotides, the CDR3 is TGTGCCAGTAGTATAGCGGAGGGGACCGGGGAGCTGTTTTTT. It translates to CASSIAEGTGELFF.

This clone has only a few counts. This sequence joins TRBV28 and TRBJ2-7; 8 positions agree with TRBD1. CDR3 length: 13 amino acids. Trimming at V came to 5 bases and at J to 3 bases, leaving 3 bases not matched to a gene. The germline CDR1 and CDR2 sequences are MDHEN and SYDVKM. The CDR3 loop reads CASSPGTGYEQYF. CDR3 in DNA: TGTGCCAGCAGTCCTGGGACAGGCTACGAGCAGTACTTC.

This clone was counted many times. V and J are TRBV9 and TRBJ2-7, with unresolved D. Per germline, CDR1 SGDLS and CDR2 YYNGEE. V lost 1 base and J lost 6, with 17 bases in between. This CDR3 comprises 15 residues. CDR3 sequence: CASSVLGRWAFEQYF. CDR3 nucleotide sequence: TGTGCCAGCAGCGTATTGGGCCGGTGGGCGTTCGAGCAGTACTTC.

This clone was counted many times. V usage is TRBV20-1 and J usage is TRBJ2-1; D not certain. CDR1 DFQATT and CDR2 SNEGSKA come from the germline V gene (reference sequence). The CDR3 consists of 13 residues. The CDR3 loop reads CSALEVADNEQFF. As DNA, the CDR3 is TGCAGCGCCCTGGAAGTAGCCGACAATGAGCAGTTCTTC.

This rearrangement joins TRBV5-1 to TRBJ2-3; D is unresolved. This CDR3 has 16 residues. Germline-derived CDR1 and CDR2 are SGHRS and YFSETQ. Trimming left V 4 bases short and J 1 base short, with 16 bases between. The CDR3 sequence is CASSGLSGAGTDTQYF. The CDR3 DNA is TGCGCCAGCAGCGGGCTATCTGGAGCCGGCACAGATACGCAGTATTTT.

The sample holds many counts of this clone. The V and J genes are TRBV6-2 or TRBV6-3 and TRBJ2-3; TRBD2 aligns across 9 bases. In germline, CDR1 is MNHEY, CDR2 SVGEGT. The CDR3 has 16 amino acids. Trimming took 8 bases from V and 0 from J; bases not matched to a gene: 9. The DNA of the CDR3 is TGTGCCAGCGATCGGGCGGGACTAGCTAGCACAGATACGCAGTATTTT. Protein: CASDRAGLASTDTQYF.

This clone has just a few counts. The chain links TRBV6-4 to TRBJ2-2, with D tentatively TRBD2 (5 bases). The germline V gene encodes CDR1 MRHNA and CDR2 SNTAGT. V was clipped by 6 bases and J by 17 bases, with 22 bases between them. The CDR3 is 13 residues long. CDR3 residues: CASSMKNTGDLFF. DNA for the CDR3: TGTGCCAGCAGCATGAAGAACACCGGGGATCTTTTTTTT.

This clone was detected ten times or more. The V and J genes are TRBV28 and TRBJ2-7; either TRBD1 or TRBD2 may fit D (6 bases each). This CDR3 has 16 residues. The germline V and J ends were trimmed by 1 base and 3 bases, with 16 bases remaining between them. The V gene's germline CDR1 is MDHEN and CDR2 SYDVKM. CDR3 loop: CASSLSNWGAIYEQYF. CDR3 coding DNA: TGTGCCAGCAGTTTATCCAATTGGGGGGCAATCTACGAGCAGTACTTC.

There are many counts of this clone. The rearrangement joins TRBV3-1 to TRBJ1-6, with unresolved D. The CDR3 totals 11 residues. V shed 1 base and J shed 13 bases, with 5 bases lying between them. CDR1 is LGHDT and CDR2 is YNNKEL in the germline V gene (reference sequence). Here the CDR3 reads CASSQGPPLHF. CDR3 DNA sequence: TGTGCCAGCAGCCAAGGACCCCCCCTCCACTTT.

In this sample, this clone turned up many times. This CDR3 is CSVRTPGHHYGYTF. As DNA, the CDR3 is TGCAGCGTTCGGACTCCCGGGCATCACTATGGCTACACCTTC. The V call is TRBV29-1, the J call TRBJ1-2; no firm D call. This CDR3 region has 14 residues. Germline V gene lookup returns CDR1 SQVTM and CDR2 ANQGSEA. V was shortened by 5 bases and J by 3 bases, with 16 bases between the two germline ends. Looking up the rest from reference TRBV29-1 and TRBJ1-2 gives the full variable domain: SAVISQKPSRDICQRGTSLTIQCQVDSQVTMMFWYRQQPGQSLTLIATANQGSEATYESGFVIDKFPISRPNLTFSTLTVSNMSPEDSSIYLCSVRTPGHHYGYTFGSGTRLTVV.

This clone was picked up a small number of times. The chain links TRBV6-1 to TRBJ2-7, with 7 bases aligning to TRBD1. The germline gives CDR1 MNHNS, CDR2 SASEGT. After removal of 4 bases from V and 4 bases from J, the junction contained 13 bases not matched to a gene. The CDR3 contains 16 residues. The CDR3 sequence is CASSVIGQDRIYEQYF. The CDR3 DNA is TGTGCCAGCAGTGTCATCGGACAGGACCGGATTTACGAGCAGTACTTC.